This T cell receptor beta chain was sequenced during a study of T-cell reconstitution after alpha-beta-depleted transplantation in children (dated by TCRdb to the mid-2010s). About the full investigation: T-cell immune reconstitution after TCRalphabeta/CD19-depleted allogeneic hematopoietic cell transplantation in children was quantitatively tracked in the study by means of TCR repertoire profiling.

Measured from the cysteine to the phenylalanine, the CDR3 is 19 residues long. The entry retains the CDR3 DNA only, 57 bases that are in frame from base 1. Trimming at the junction amounts to 6 bases on V and 8 bases on J, and the germline ends lie 32 bases apart. Via the germline V gene, CDR1 is LGHNA and CDR2 YNFKEQ. Receptor libraries were prepared by PCR. The data were produced on an Illumina HiSeq 2500. TCR libraries were prepared with molecular barcoding, using unique molecular identifiers to normalize TCRbeta repertoire quantification. TCRdb took the public reads, trimmed them with fastp at Q25, ran MiXCR for clone calling and kept in-frame beta chains. Rows with a matching CDR3 protein are joined into one entry that keeps the most common DNA and genes. The sample table lists more than 150,000 distinct CDR3 sequences, about 14% of them with a count of one. About 12% of the sample comes from the top ten.

On this clonotype itself: Its antigen specificity is not known. One base away there is no much larger clone; base qualities are not given.

The rearranged segments are TRBV4-2 and TRBJ2-1; TRBD2 might be the D gene, on 6 matching bases. The TCR comes from a human donor who donated a stem cell graft to a child with acute lymphoblastic leukemia. Sequenced here: PBMCs from the stem cell graft donor, sampled from the stem cell graft. The CDR3 protein is CASRRHLRKLATIGDEQFF. The nucleotides are TGTGCCAGCAGACGACATTTGAGGAAGCTAGCGACAATAGGGGATGAGCAGTTCTTC.